This note documents a single TCR beta chain sequence. Its target is not known. These data come from a study of OX40 agonist ivuxolimab in advanced cancers. General study results and limits: Expanded clones were, on average, more numerous in CD8+ T cells than in CD4+. At 0.1 to 3.0 mg/kg, clonal expansion of CD4+ and CD8+ blood T cells had occurred by week 6.

This table comes from immunoSEQ multiplex PCR, and its TCRdb copy is limited to in-frame clones, with some not included. The sample has 60,000 to 90,000 clones, 80% to 90% seen once; the top ten hold 0.65% to 0.9%. With 6 bases clipped from V and 4 bases from J, the junction kept 12 bases outside the gene matches. The CDR3 consists of 16 residues. Germline V gives CDR1 MRHNA, CDR2 SNTAGT. Autoimmune disease history or systemic immunosuppression meant exclusion. The sequencing used CD4+ or CD8+ T cells sorted from blood, collected in a trial of the OX40 agonist ivuxolimab. The clonotype was recovered from an adult with an advanced solid tumor such as melanoma, head and neck, liver or kidney cancer. The J gene is TRBJ1-2, the V gene TRBV6-4; TRBD1 agrees at 9 bases. DNA for the CDR3: TGTGCCAGCAGAAAAGACACAGGGGGCGCAGCCTATGGCTACACCTTC. Translating gives CASRKDTGGAAYGYTF.